A selection of T cell receptor beta chains follows, all from one sample in a study of blood T cell repertoires in COVID-19. Produced via immunoSEQ multiplex PCR; TCRdb's table is partial and in-frame only. The table records 250,000 or so clones, 75% to 90% of them present only once. Sequences were obtained from PBMCs or T cells enriched from blood (not recorded which). The receptors shown here come from a man aged 45-65 years who had been exposed to COVID-19. The CDR3 runs from the conserved cysteine through the conserved F or W. The D gene is left open where the match is weak. Clone size is shown for a subset of rows, as once, few, many or a class of expanded clone.

>.|TRBV28|TRBJ1-2|TRBD1
TGTGCCAGCAGCCGCTTAACAGGGGAATATGGCTACACCTTC
CASSRLTGEYGYTF
>.|TRBV28|TRBJ1-2|TRBD1
TGTGCCAGCAGTCGGACAGGGGCAGGGGCGCACTATGGCTACACCTTC
CASSRTGAGAHYGYTF
>.|TRBV27|TRBJ2-5|TRBD2
TGTGCCAGCAGGAGACTAGCTATGGAGACCCAGTACTTC
CASRRLAMETQYF
>.|TRBV18|TRBJ1-6|TRBD1
TGTGCCAGCTCACCATCCGACAGGGATTCACCCCTCCACTTT
CASSPSDRDSPLHF
>.|TRBV2|TRBJ2-3|TRBD2
TGTGCCAGCAGTTCCCGCGGGGGGGCCGCAGATACGCAGTATTTT
CASSSRGGAADTQYF
>.|TRBV4-1|TRBJ1-2|.
TGCGCCAGCAGCCGTTCAAGGGACTACGTAATGGCCTTC
CASSRSRDYVMAF
>.|TRBV18|TRBJ2-5|.
TGTGCCAGCTCACAGCGGGCCAGAGGGACGGAGACCCAGTACTTC
CASSQRARGTETQYF
>.|TRBV24-1|TRBJ1-5|TRBD1
TGTGCCACCAGTGACACAACAGGGGTTAGCAATCAGCCCCAGCATTTT
CATSDTTGVSNQPQHF
>few|TRBV6-5|TRBJ2-2|TRBD2
TGTGCCAGCAGTTACTCGACTAGCGGGGGTACCGGGGAGCTGTTTTTT
CASSYSTSGGTGELFF
>.|TRBV7-3|TRBJ1-1|.
TGTGCCAGCAGCTTAATGGGAGAGCAGAACACTGAAGCTTTCTTT
CASSLMGEQNTEAFF
>.|TRBV3-1/TRBV3-2|TRBJ2-1|.
TGTGCCAGCAGCCAAGGGTTCGGAGGGTTCGTCGATGAGCAGTTCTTC
CASSQGFGGFVDEQFF
>.|TRBV13|TRBJ2-1|TRBD2
TGTGCCAGCGCCTCACTAGCGGGAGTAAGATACAATGAGCAGTTCTTC
CASASLAGVRYNEQFF
>.|TRBV5-1|TRBJ2-3|.
TGCGCCAGCAGCGAAACCGGGTATTATGGGGATACGCAGTATTTT
CASSETGYYGDTQYF
>.|TRBV28|TRBJ1-6|TRBD1
TGTGCCACGATCCGGGACAGCGCCTATAATTCACCCCTCCACTTT
CATIRDSAYNSPLHF
>.|TRBV11-2|TRBJ1-1|TRBD1
TGTGCCAGCAGCTTAAGGCTTCCCGGGACAGGGGGTACTGAAGCTTTCTTT
CASSLRLPGTGGTEAFF
>.|TRBV5-5|TRBJ1-2|.
TGTGCCAGCAGCTTATCTTTGGGGCTCGATGGCTACACCTTC
CASSLSLGLDGYTF
>few|TRBV20-1|TRBJ1-6|.
TGCAGTGCTAGTGGACCAGGGGTCTCTCATAATTCACCCCTCCACTTT
CSASGPGVSHNSPLHF
>.|TRBV28|TRBJ1-5|.
TGTGCCAGCAGTTTTGGGGCTGGACAGCCCCAGCATTTT
CASSFGAGQPQHF
>once|TRBV10-3|TRBJ1-4|.
TGTGCCATCAGGTCAGGTGCCACTAATGAAAAACTGTTTTTT
CAIRSGATNEKLFF
>.|TRBV12-3/TRBV12-4|TRBJ1-1|.
TGTGCCAGCATAAGTGGAGGGGAAGCTTTCTTT
CASISGGEAFF
>.|TRBV10-3|TRBJ2-3|TRBD2
TGTGCCATCAGTTACGAGACTAGCGGTAGCACAGATACGCAGTATTTT
CAISYETSGSTDTQYF
>.|TRBV7-3|TRBJ2-3|TRBD2
TGTGCCAGCAGCCCGGGACTAGCGGGAGTGACAGATACGCAGTATTTT
CASSPGLAGVTDTQYF
>.|TRBV6-6|TRBJ1-1|.
TGTGCCAGCAGTGGCCCTGGACTTCGGACTGAAGCTTTCTTT
CASSGPGLRTEAFF
>.|TRBV19|TRBJ2-7|TRBD1
TGTGCCAGTAGTATTTATCAGGGGGCCTACGAGCAGTACTTC
CASSIYQGAYEQYF
>.|TRBV5-1|TRBJ1-2|TRBD1
TGCGCCAGCAGCTTGGCCGGACAGGGGGACTATGGCTACACCTTC
CASSLAGQGDYGYTF
>.|TRBV5-4|TRBJ1-2|.
TGTGCCAGCAGCTTGGTAGGGGAGGCCAACTATGGCTACACCTTC
CASSLVGEANYGYTF
>.|TRBV15|TRBJ2-3|.
TGTGCCACCAGAGGGACTAGCACAGATACGCAGTATTTT
CATRGTSTDTQYF
>.|TRBV28|TRBJ1-2|.
TGTGCCAGCAGTTTTGGACTGAGTAACTATGGCTACACCTTC
CASSFGLSNYGYTF